This TCR beta chain was recovered during a study of CD8 T cells in Susac syndrome. After extraction with the RNeasy kit, roughly 0.45 to 1 ug of the RNA was reverse transcribed using random hexamers. Via MiXCR, TCRdb re-called the immunoSEQ multiplex PCR reads, giving one row per CDR3 protein. The sample holds 100,000 to 150,000 distinct CDR3 sequences, around 94% seen once. The CDR3 spans 13 residues. CDR1 is GTSNPN and CDR2 is SVGIG in the germline V gene (reference sequence). The V and J ends lost 4 bases and 1 base, in that order; junction bases with no gene match: 0. This receptor was identified in a human donor in good health. Sequenced input: CD4+ T cells from PBMCs. The V and J genes are TRBV30 and TRBJ2-2; 7 bases fit TRBD1. CDR3 amino acids: CAWNRGNTGELFF. Written as DNA, the CDR3 is TGTGCCTGGAACAGGGGGAACACCGGGGAGCTGTTTTTT.